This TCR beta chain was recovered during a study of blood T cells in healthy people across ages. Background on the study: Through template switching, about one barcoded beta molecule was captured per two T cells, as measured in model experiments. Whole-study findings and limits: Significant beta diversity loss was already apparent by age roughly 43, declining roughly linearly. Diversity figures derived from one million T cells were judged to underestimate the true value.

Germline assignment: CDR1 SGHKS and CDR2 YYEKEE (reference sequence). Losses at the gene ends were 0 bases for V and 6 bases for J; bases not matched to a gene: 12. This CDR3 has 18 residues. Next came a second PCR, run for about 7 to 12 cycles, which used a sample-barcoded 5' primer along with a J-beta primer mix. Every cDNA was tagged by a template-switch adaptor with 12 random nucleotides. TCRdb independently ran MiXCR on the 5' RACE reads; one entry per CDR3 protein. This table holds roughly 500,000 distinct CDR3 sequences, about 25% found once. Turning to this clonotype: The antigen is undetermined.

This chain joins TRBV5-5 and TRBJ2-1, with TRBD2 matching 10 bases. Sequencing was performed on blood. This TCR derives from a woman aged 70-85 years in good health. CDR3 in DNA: TGTGCCAGCAGCTTGGGGTCGGGTAGCGGGGGGAAGGGCAATGAGCAGTTCTTC. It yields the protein CASSLGSGSGGKGNEQFF.